What follows are 29 T cell receptor beta chains derived from one specimen sequenced in a study of beta chain features in type 1 diabetes. These receptors lack a known antigen. As every portion of the isolated RNA was reverse transcribed, the sequencing read expressed TCRB transcripts. Repertoires were generated with immunoSEQ multiplex PCR, while TCRdb's copy carries only in-frame clones and drops some. The sample yields 500,000 to 800,000 clones, 12% seen once. Overall study results and limits: Researchers report that Type 1 diabetes patients had moderately but significantly shorter TCRB CDR3s across all four CD4+ subsets.

The sample consisted of naive CD4+ T cells from blood. Receptor source: a young man with type 1 diabetes.

This clone showed up just a few times. This chain uses TRBV9 with TRBJ2-7; the D is unclear. V lost 4 bases and J 0 bases, leaving 8 bases between the germline ends. The CDR3 length is 13 residues. Germline V gene data show CDR1 as SGDLS and CDR2 as YYNGEE. CDR3 DNA: TGTGCCAGCAGCTCTGGGTTCTCCTACGAGCAGTACTTC. It specifies CASSSGFSYEQYF.

The J gene is TRBJ1-3, the V gene TRBV5-1; a weak D match, TRBD1 (6 bases). This CDR3 is 15 amino acids long. Germline assignment: CDR1 SGHRS and CDR2 YFSETQ. The V gene lost 2 bases and the J gene lost 1 base, with 10 bases spanning the gap. CDR3 amino acids: CASSFQGTSGNTIYF. The CDR3 coding sequence is TGCGCCAGCAGCTTCCAGGGGACATCTGGAAACACCATATATTTT.

This clone was seen a handful of times. The chain links TRBV9 to TRBJ2-3; 8 bases agree with TRBD1. Trimming removed 3 bases from V and 4 bases from J; junction bases left unmatched: 10. The CDR3 sequence is 16 residues long. Germline values: CDR1 SGDLS, CDR2 YYNGEE. The CDR3 DNA follows: TGTGCCAGCAGCGCCCCGGGGGCAGGGGGCCCAGATACGCAGTATTTT. Translating it yields CASSAPGAGGPDTQYF.

This clone was found a few times. The rearrangement links TRBV9 to TRBJ2-2, with D tentatively TRBD1 (5 bases). CDR1 is SGDLS and CDR2 is YYNGEE in the germline V gene. With 0 bases removed from V and 6 bases from J, the gap between germline ends came to 6 bases. This CDR3 spans 13 amino acids. CDR3 nucleotide sequence: TGTGCCAGCAGCGTAGTCAGGGCCGGGGAGCTGTTTTTT. Its translation: CASSVVRAGELFF.

This clone was seen a handful of times. J is TRBJ2-3 and V is TRBV5-1; 7 nucleotides agree with TRBD2. The germline V gene has CDR1 SGHRS and CDR2 YFSETQ. The CDR3 consists of 16 residues. With V trimmed by 4 bases and J by 2 bases, 10 bases remained unmatched. The CDR3 DNA sequence: TGCGCCAGCAGCATACCCCGGGACTACGACACAGATACGCAGTATTTT. Translating it yields CASSIPRDYDTDTQYF.

This clone was seen a handful of times. V usage is TRBV10-2 and J usage is TRBJ2-5; D gene unclear. This CDR3 comprises 13 residues. Germline V gene sequence: CDR1 WSHSY, CDR2 SAAADI. Trimming shortened V by 2 bases and J by 1 base, and 5 bases separated the two germline ends. This chain's CDR3 is CASSEMSQETQYF. The CDR3 DNA follows: TGCGCCAGCAGTGAGATGTCCCAAGAGACCCAGTACTTC.

V and J are TRBV29-1 and TRBJ1-4, with 7 nucleotides matching TRBD1. J gave up 4 bases and V 4 bases, and 3 bases lay outside the gene matches. CDR1 SQVTM and CDR2 ANQGSEA come from the germline V gene. The CDR3 spans 13 residues. This CDR3 is CSVAGQFNEKLFF. In DNA form, the CDR3 reads TGCAGCGTTGCGGGACAGTTTAATGAAAAACTGTTTTTT.

The chain couples TRBV7-2 to TRBJ1-5; D is uncertain. V was cut by 3 bases and J by 2 bases, with 5 bases left in between. The CDR3 totals 13 residues. CDR1 is SGHTA and CDR2 is FQGNSA in the germline V gene. The CDR3 DNA reads TGTGCCAGCAGCTTTCTCGGCAATCAGCCCCAGCATTTT. Translated: CASSFLGNQPQHF.

The V gene is TRBV18, the J gene TRBJ2-2; D gene unclear. Germline V CDR1 and CDR2: KGHSH, LQKENI. V lost 3 bases to trimming and J lost 6 bases, with 8 bases between them. The CDR3 sequence is 13 residues long. CDR3 in amino acids: CASSPMQAGELFF. As DNA, the CDR3 is TGTGCCAGCTCACCGATGCAGGCCGGGGAGCTGTTTTTT. Looking up the rest from reference TRBV18 and TRBJ2-2 gives the full variable domain: NAGVMQNPRHLVRRRGQEARLRCSPMKGHSHVYWYRQLPEEGLKFMVYLQKENIIDESGMPKERFSAEFPKEGPSILRIQQVVRGDSAAYFCASSPMQAGELFFGEGSRLTVL.

This clone was seen repeatedly, ten times or more. The V call is TRBV23-1, the J call TRBJ2-1; TRBD1 aligns across 12 bases. TRBV23-1 is known as an ORF, though its function is uncertain. The CDR3 has 19 amino acids. Losses at the gene ends were 2 bases for V and 7 bases for J; bases not matched to a gene: 15. Here the CDR3 reads CASSQRDRGRSRGANEQFF. CDR3 sequence (DNA): TGCGCCAGCAGTCAAAGGGACAGGGGGCGCTCGCGGGGGGCGAATGAGCAGTTCTTC.

In its sample, this clone was seen a few times. The genes are TRBV19 and TRBJ2-6; D is perhaps TRBD1 (6 bases). The CDR3 is 18 residues long. V was shortened by 5 bases and J by 4 bases, with 21 bases between the two germline ends. Germline-derived CDR1 and CDR2 are LNHDA and SQIVND (reference sequence). The CDR3 DNA sequence: TGTGCCAGTAGTCCTCATACCGCCAGGGGCCCAGGGGCCAACGTCCTGACTTTC. Translating gives CASSPHTARGPGANVLTF.

This clone has more than one count but fewer than ten. The rearrangement joins TRBV5-4 to TRBJ2-5, with D possibly matching TRBD2 (5 bases). Germline-derived CDR1 and CDR2 are SGHNT and YYREEE (reference sequence). The CDR3 sequence is 15 residues long. V was pared by 0 bases and J by 1 base, with 10 bases between. CDR3 sequence: CASSLEGRSQETQYF. In DNA, the CDR3 is TGTGCCAGCAGCTTGGAAGGGAGAAGCCAAGAGACCCAGTACTTC.

This clone was seen only a few times. The chain couples TRBV10-1 to TRBJ1-5, with TRBD1 as a possible D gene (5 bases). Per germline, CDR1 WNHNN and CDR2 SYGVQD (reference sequence). This CDR3 has 14 residues. The germline V and J ends were trimmed by 4 bases and 3 bases, with 10 bases remaining between them. CDR3 in amino acids: CASSAGQVNQPQHF. The DNA for the CDR3 is TGCGCCAGCAGTGCTGGACAAGTCAATCAGCCCCAGCATTTT.

This clone turned up a few times. The chain carries TRBV18 and TRBJ2-3; D is perhaps TRBD2 (7 bases). Per the germline V gene, CDR1 is KGHSH and CDR2 is LQKENI. V was clipped by 0 bases and J by 4 bases, with 17 bases between them. The CDR3 totals 17 residues. CDR3 nucleotides: TGTGCCAGCTCACCACCGTGGGAGGGGGACGTGGCAGATACGCAGTATTTT. Its translation is CASSPPWEGDVADTQYF.

This sequence joins TRBV9 and TRBJ2-2; TRBD1 is a possible D gene (6 bases). The V gene lost 5 bases and the J gene lost 0 bases, with 8 bases spanning the gap. This CDR3 contains 14 residues. Germline V lookup: CDR1 SGDLS, CDR2 YYNGEE. CDR3 protein: CASRDRTNTGELFF. As DNA, the CDR3 is TGTGCCAGCAGAGACAGGACGAACACCGGGGAGCTGTTTTTT.

This clone has a handful of counts. The chain employs TRBV14 and TRBJ1-6, with unresolved D. Germline CDR1 is SGHDN and CDR2 is FVKESK. The ends were cut back, 0 bases at V and 9 bases at J, with 15 bases in the middle. This CDR3 spans 16 amino acids. The CDR3 nucleotides read TGTGCCAGCAGCCAAGATCACGGGTCTTCGGGTTCACCCCTCCACTTT. Translation: CASSQDHGSSGSPLHF.

This clone was recorded many times. The V gene is TRBV23-1, the J gene TRBJ1-4; no clear D. TRBV23-1 is known as an ORF, though its function is uncertain. Trimming removed 4 bases at V and 1 base at J, with 10 bases between. The CDR3 extends over 15 amino acids. The CDR3 is CASSPMRRTNEKLFF. The CDR3 DNA reads as TGCGCCAGCAGTCCAATGAGAAGAACTAATGAAAAACTGTTTTTT.

This clone showed up just a few times. V usage is TRBV10-3 and J usage is TRBJ1-2, with 7 positions matching TRBD1. Trimming at V came to 7 bases and at J to 1 base, leaving 3 bases not matched to a gene. The CDR3 covers 13 residues. CDR1 ENHRY and CDR2 SYGVKD come from the germline V gene. As DNA, the CDR3 is TGTGCCATCAATGACAGGGTTAACTATGGCTACACCTTC. Translated: CAINDRVNYGYTF.

The chain employs TRBV14 and TRBJ2-5, with no clear D. The germline gives CDR1 SGHDN, CDR2 FVKESK. The V end lost 0 bases, the J end lost 4 bases, and 6 bases lay between the germline ends. The CDR3 consists of 13 residues. The CDR3 DNA reads as TGTGCCAGCAGCCAAGACCCCCCAGAGACCCAGTACTTC. This sequence encodes CASSQDPPETQYF.

J is TRBJ1-1 and V is TRBV5-1; D unresolved. The CDR3 runs to 13 residues. V was cut by 1 base and J by 8 bases, with 12 bases left in between. Looked up from germline, CDR1 is SGHRS and CDR2 is YFSETQ. In DNA, the CDR3 is TGCGCCAGCAGCTTGCCCGGGCCGACGGAAGCTTTCTTT. This translates into CASSLPGPTEAFF.

The table lists this clone with a few counts. The V gene is TRBV10-3, the J gene TRBJ2-2; D possibly corresponds to TRBD1 (6 bases). This CDR3 spans 14 amino acids. In germline, CDR1 is ENHRY, CDR2 SYGVKD. The ends were cut back, 8 bases at V and 0 bases at J, with 10 bases in the middle. DNA for the CDR3: TGTGCCATCCGGGACAACGCGAACACCGGGGAGCTGTTTTTT. Protein sequence: CAIRDNANTGELFF.

This clone has only a few counts. The chain employs TRBV6-6 and TRBJ1-1; D is unclear. Trimming shortened V by 7 bases and J by 1 base, and 10 bases separated the two germline ends. This CDR3 has 13 amino acids. Germline V gene data show CDR1 as MNHNY and CDR2 as SVGAGI (reference sequence). CDR3 protein: CASTSSGNTEAFF. Here the CDR3 DNA reads TGTGCCAGCACCTCCTCGGGGAACACTGAAGCTTTCTTT.

The chain links TRBV5-6 to TRBJ1-2; 7 bases line up with TRBD1. After removal of 3 bases from V and 5 bases from J, the junction contained 10 bases not matched to a gene. The CDR3 extends over 15 amino acids. Germline V CDR1 and CDR2: SGHDT, YYEEEE. CDR3 loop: CASSSNPGQMYGYTF. The CDR3, as DNA: TGTGCCAGCAGCTCTAACCCGGGACAGATGTATGGCTACACCTTC.

This clone appeared a few times. J is TRBJ2-7 and V is TRBV11-3, with a tentative D call TRBD1 (6 bases). The CDR3 is 12 amino acids. With 5 bases removed from V and 7 bases from J, the gap between germline ends came to 12 bases. Germline assignment: CDR1 SGHNT and CDR2 YENEEA. In DNA form, the CDR3 reads TGTGCCAGCAGCGGCACAGGGCGTGAGCAGTACTTC. It yields the protein CASSGTGREQYF.

J is TRBJ2-7 and V is TRBV29-1; 8 bases line up with TRBD1. The CDR3 contains 14 residues. Germline lookup yields CDR1 SQVTM and CDR2 ANQGSEA. V lost 5 bases, J lost 0 bases, and 6 bases stayed unmatched. The CDR3 reads CSVWSGQASYEQYF. Written as DNA, the CDR3 is TGCAGCGTTTGGTCGGGACAGGCCTCCTACGAGCAGTACTTC.

The gene calls are TRBV6-5 and TRBJ1-6; no definite D call. Trimming left V 6 bases short and J 2 bases short, with 5 bases between. The CDR3 contains 13 residues. CDR1 is MNHEY and CDR2 is SVGAGI in the germline V gene. The CDR3 bases are TGTGCCAGCAGCAATACCTATAATTCACCCCTCCACTTT. As protein: CASSNTYNSPLHF.

DNA of the CDR3: TGTGCCAGCAGCGTAGCGATGACAGGGTCTGGGGCCAACGTCCTGACTTTC. This gives the protein CASSVAMTGSGANVLTF. The rearrangement uses TRBV9 and TRBJ2-6, with TRBD1 identical over 7 bases. J gave up 1 base and V 0 bases, and 4 bases lay outside the gene matches. The CDR3 runs 17 residues. Germline values: CDR1 SGDLS, CDR2 YYNGEE.

The chain employs TRBV7-3 and TRBJ2-1; D tentatively fits TRBD1 or TRBD2 (5 bases each). The CDR3 is 16 amino acids. Trimming removed 2 bases from V and 7 bases from J, with 18 bases in between. The germline V gene encodes CDR1 SGHTA and CDR2 FQGTGA. The CDR3 nucleotides read TGTGCCAGCAGCTTAGAGGGGTCGGGCAGTACAAATGAGCAGTTCTTC. Translation: CASSLEGSGSTNEQFF.

This clone showed up just a few times. The J gene is TRBJ1-2, the V gene TRBV7-9, with a tentative D call TRBD1 (5 bases). Germline V CDR1 and CDR2: SEHNR, FQNEAQ (reference sequence). Trimming removed 5 bases from V and 1 base from J, with 8 bases in between. CDR3 length: 13 residues. The chain's CDR3 is CASSKGDNYGYTF. The DNA of the CDR3 is TGTGCCAGCAGCAAAGGGGATAACTATGGCTACACCTTC.